These 26 T cell receptor beta chains share one sample of origin, sequenced in a study of blood T cell repertoires in COVID-19. The method was immunoSEQ multiplex PCR; TCRdb's version includes in-frame clones alone and lacks a portion of them. This table has some 320,000 clones, roughly 85% appearing once. Sample: peripheral blood. These receptors were collected from a human donor in a cohort sampled during active COVID-19.

This clone came up once. This chain links TRBV9 with TRBJ1-3; unclear D gene. The CDR3 runs to 15 residues. Germline CDR1 SGDLS, CDR2 YYNGEE. V lost 3 bases and J 1 base, leaving 11 bases between the germline ends. CDR3 nucleotides: TGTGCCAGCAGCGCCTCGGGGTCATCTGGAAACACCATATATTTT. It is translated as CASSASGSSGNTIYF.

This clone was observed a single time. The CDR3 nucleotides read TGTGCCAGCAGCTTATGGGTGACAGGGTCTACTGAAGCTTTCTTT. Amino acid sequence: CASSLWVTGSTEAFF. This rearrangement joins TRBV7-2 to TRBJ1-1, with 7 bases that match TRBD1. There are 15 residues in the CDR3. V was pared by 2 bases and J by 5 bases, with 8 bases of the junction left unmatched. Germline CDR1 SGHTA, CDR2 FQGNSA.

The chain employs TRBV19 and TRBJ1-2, with 7 bases aligning to TRBD1. After removal of 6 bases from V and 12 bases from J, the junction contained 13 bases not matched to a gene. The CDR3 has 13 amino acids. Per the germline V gene, CDR1 is LNHDA and CDR2 is SQIVND (reference sequence). The CDR3 loop reads CASRWDSTRGHTF. The DNA of the CDR3 is TGTGCCAGTAGATGGGACAGCACCAGAGGTCACACCTTC.

The J gene is TRBJ2-6, the V gene TRBV5-1, with 11 bases identical to TRBD1. The CDR3 has 18 amino acids. Germline V lookup: CDR1 SGHRS, CDR2 YFSETQ. J gave up 2 bases and V 3 bases, and 7 bases lay outside the gene matches. The CDR3 loop is CASSSRGQGGPGANVLTF. DNA of the CDR3: TGCGCCAGCAGCTCCCGGGGACAGGGGGGACCTGGGGCCAACGTCCTGACTTTC.

This clone was seen more than once but under ten times. The chain combines TRBV6-6 with TRBJ2-7; 7 bases fit TRBD1. V was clipped by 8 bases and J by 2 bases; unmatched bases: 6. The CDR3 loop spans 13 amino acids. Germline V CDR1 and CDR2: MNHNY, SVGAGI (reference sequence). Written as DNA, the CDR3 is TGTGCCAGCGAACCGACAGGGACCTACGAGCAGTACTTC. This codes for CASEPTGTYEQYF.

The chain joins TRBV19 to TRBJ2-1; TRBD1 matches 9 bases. The CDR3 totals 16 residues. The germline CDR1 and CDR2 sequences are LNHDA and SQIVND (reference sequence). Trimming removed 3 bases from V and 1 base from J; junction bases left unmatched: 4. CDR3 DNA sequence: TGTGCCAGTAGTATTGAACAGGGGGCTTCCTACAATGAGCAGTTCTTC. This encodes CASSIEQGASYNEQFF.

This chain joins TRBV18 and TRBJ1-1; 11 nucleotides agree with TRBD1. Germline values: CDR1 KGHSH, CDR2 LQKENI. V was pared by 3 bases and J by 6 bases, with 3 bases of the junction left unmatched. There are 14 residues in the CDR3. CDR3 loop: CASSPGTGGAEAFF. The CDR3 DNA sequence: TGTGCCAGCTCACCGGGGACAGGGGGTGCTGAAGCTTTCTTT.

The chain has TRBV12-3 or TRBV12-4 and TRBJ1-5; D not certain. V shed 5 bases and J shed 8 bases, with 13 bases lying between them. CDR3 size: 13 residues. The CDR3 loop is CASSPGKREPQHF. The CDR3 coding sequence is TGTGCCAGCAGTCCCGGGAAACGGGAGCCCCAGCATTTT.

The chain has TRBV10-3 and TRBJ2-1, with 8 bases identical to TRBD1. The junction had 2 bases not matched to a gene; V was cut back by 2 bases and J by 8 bases. Germline CDR1 reads ENHRY; CDR2 reads SYGVKD. The CDR3 has 13 residues. CDR3 sequence reads: CAISELGQDEQFF. CDR3 DNA: TGTGCCATCAGTGAGCTGGGACAGGATGAGCAGTTCTTC.

The J gene is TRBJ2-3, the V gene TRBV29-1; 10 bases align to TRBD2. J lost 5 bases, V lost 7 bases, and 3 bases had no gene match. The length of the CDR3 is 12 residues. Germline-derived CDR1 and CDR2 are SQVTM and ANQGSEA. The CDR3 region has the DNA TGCAGCGGAAGCGGGGGGGAAGATACGCAGTATTTT. Translating gives CSGSGGEDTQYF.

Written as DNA, the CDR3 is TGTGCCAGCTCACCACCGGGGACAGATGCGGGCTACACCTTC. This translates into CASSPPGTDAGYTF. The chain employs TRBV18 and TRBJ1-2; 7 positions match TRBD1. The CDR3 extends over 14 amino acids. J gave up 8 bases and V 0 bases, and 6 bases lay outside the gene matches. Germline V gene lookup returns CDR1 KGHSH and CDR2 LQKENI.

The chain employs TRBV20-1 and TRBJ1-2; the D is unclear. Germline V gene sequence: CDR1 DFQATT, CDR2 SNEGSKA (reference sequence). The V and J ends lost 3 bases and 9 bases respectively, with 11 bases between them. This CDR3 has 11 residues. The CDR3 nucleotides are TGCAGTGCTAGGTCTGGGAGAAGCTACACCTTC. It translates to CSARSGRSYTF.

This clone was picked up a small number of times. The chain is built from TRBV5-4 and TRBJ1-1, with D uncertain. The CDR3 has 13 residues. Germline V CDR1 and CDR2: SGHNT, YYREEE (reference sequence). Between the trimmed V and J ends, which lost 0 bases and 4 bases, there was a span of 7 bases. For the CDR3, the DNA is TGTGCCAGCAGCTTGGAGGAGGGCACTGAAGCTTTCTTT. It encodes CASSLEEGTEAFF.

The chain couples TRBV5-1 to TRBJ1-1, with 9 positions matching TRBD1. Germline assignment: CDR1 SGHRS and CDR2 YFSETQ. V was pared by 4 bases and J by 6 bases, with 13 bases of the junction left unmatched. CDR3 length equals 16 residues. The CDR3 region is CASSLAQGQGFPEAFF. DNA of the CDR3: TGCGCCAGCAGCCTTGCGCAGGGACAGGGTTTCCCTGAAGCTTTCTTT.

The chain recombines TRBV9 with TRBJ1-6; TRBD1 matches at 8 bases. V lost 5 bases and J lost 5; bases outside the gene matches: 3. This CDR3 region has 14 residues. From germline, CDR1 is SGDLS and CDR2 YYNGEE. CDR3 sequence (DNA): TGTGCCAGCAGTGTGACAGGGGATAATTCACCCCTCCACTTT. Amino acids: CASSVTGDNSPLHF.

In nucleotides, the CDR3 is TGTGCCAGCAGTGAATACAGGGCTGGGGCCAACGTCCTGACTTTC. Amino acids: CASSEYRAGANVLTF. The chain has TRBV2 and TRBJ2-6, with D perhaps TRBD1 (6 bases). The CDR3 is 15 amino acids. V lost 2 bases to trimming and J lost 2 bases, with 7 bases between them. The germline CDR1 and CDR2 sequences are SNHLY and FYNNEI.

The V gene is TRBV9, the J gene TRBJ2-3; D gene unclear. This CDR3 has 13 residues. Germline lookup yields CDR1 SGDLS and CDR2 YYNGEE. V lost 2 bases and J 4 bases, leaving 8 bases between the germline ends. CDR3 nucleotide sequence: TGTGCCAGCAGCGTTACTGCTTCAGATACGCAGTATTTT. It encodes CASSVTASDTQYF.

The chain combines TRBV2 with TRBJ2-1, with D unresolved. Trimming stripped 3 bases from V and 8 bases from J, with 2 bases between. The CDR3 is made up of 10 amino acids. Germline-derived CDR1 and CDR2 are SNHLY and FYNNEI. CDR3 bases: TGTGCCAGCAGTGACTATGAGCAGTTCTTC. This sequence encodes CASSDYEQFF.

The J gene is TRBJ2-1, the V gene TRBV24-1; TRBD1 might be the D (5 bases). The CDR3 consists of 15 residues. CDR1 is KGHDR, CDR2 SFDVKD, per germline. V dropped 2 bases and J dropped 8 bases, with 15 bases sitting between them. CDR3 loop: CATSDWGQTGDEQFF. The DNA for the CDR3 is TGTGCCACCAGTGATTGGGGCCAGACTGGGGATGAGCAGTTCTTC.

The CDR3 reads CASSEWGGGNEQFF. The CDR3 bases are TGTGCCAGCAGTGAATGGGGCGGGGGGAATGAGCAGTTCTTC. The chain links TRBV6-1 to TRBJ2-1; TRBD2 aligns across 8 bases. The V segment lost 2 bases and the J segment 7 bases; nucleotides outside the gene matches: 4. CDR3 length: 14 amino acids. Germline-derived CDR1 and CDR2 are MNHNS and SASEGT.

On this clone: At the DNA level, this CDR3 is encoded by other sequences in the same sample as well. The CDR3 reads CASSSGQNYGYTF. DNA of the CDR3: TGTGCCAGCAGCTCCGGACAGAACTATGGCTACACCTTC. The chain joins TRBV28 to TRBJ1-2, with D perhaps matching TRBD1 (6 bases). The V and J ends lost 6 bases and 2 bases respectively, with 10 bases between them. The CDR3 is made up of 13 amino acids. Germline values: CDR1 MDHEN, CDR2 SYDVKM.

This chain links TRBV15 with TRBJ1-2, with D perhaps matching TRBD1 (6 bases). The germline CDR1 and CDR2 sequences are LNHNV and YYDKDF (reference sequence). Deletions cut 1 base from V and 5 bases from J, with 29 bases between. The CDR3 is made up of 20 amino acids. The CDR3 DNA reads TGTGCCACCAGCAGAGCCGGGGGACGGGGGGCGAGTGGTGGGGCGTATGGCTACACCTTC. This codes for CATSRAGGRGASGGAYGYTF.

Only one count was recorded for this clone. The CDR3 bases are TGTGCCTGGAGTTTGACAGGGGTAAGGAATGAGCAGTTCTTC. Translation gives CAWSLTGVRNEQFF. The gene calls are TRBV30 and TRBJ2-1; TRBD1 agrees at 8 bases. J lost 7 bases, V lost 2 bases, and 7 bases had no gene match. Germline values: CDR1 GTSNPN, CDR2 SVGIG (reference sequence). The CDR3 consists of 14 residues.

This rearrangement joins TRBV7-8 to TRBJ1-1; TRBD1 agrees at 8 bases. The CDR3 totals 13 residues. The germline CDR1 and CDR2 sequences are SGHVS and FQNEAQ. V was pared by 2 bases and J by 5 bases, with 1 base of the junction left unmatched. The CDR3 coding sequence is TGTGCCAGCAGCTTACAGGGGGCTACTGAAGCTTTCTTT. Protein sequence: CASSLQGATEAFF.

The chain employs TRBV4-2 and TRBJ1-3, with D tentatively TRBD1 (6 bases). Trimming took 2 bases from V and 0 from J, leaving 8 bases between them. This CDR3 has 15 residues. In germline, CDR1 is LGHNA, CDR2 YNFKEQ. CDR3 residues: CASSQSRGSGNTIYF. The CDR3 bases are TGTGCCAGCAGCCAATCCAGGGGCTCTGGAAACACCATATATTTT.

This chain connects TRBV25-1 to TRBJ1-6; D might be TRBD1 (6 bases). V was trimmed by 1 base and J by 10 bases, leaving 14 bases between them. The CDR3 is 15 amino acids. Per the germline V gene, CDR1 is MGHDK and CDR2 is SYGVNS. CDR3 coding DNA: TGTGCCAGCAGTGAATTTCGGGGGGCAATGTCACCCCTCCACTTT. It yields the protein CASSEFRGAMSPLHF.